This TCR beta chain derives from a study of cytomegalovirus exposure and HLA in healthy donors. Study overall: Among the 300 to 500 donors who were genotyped, 70% to 90% fell in the genetic ancestry cluster that is associated with self-reported Caucasian donors.

Turning to this clone: The antigen remains unidentified.

Study-level results: Cytomegalovirus association was listed for about 160 TCR beta chains. In a later analysis, the majority of CMV-associated beta chains seemingly showed HLA restriction.

Researchers ran the PCR with 60 Vbeta and 13 Jbeta primers. Using immunoSEQ multiplex PCR, the repertoire was profiled, and TCRdb retains in-frame clones only, with some absent. The sample shows 110,000 to 150,000 clones, roughly four fifths of them seen only once. This TCR was sampled from a woman between 55 and 75 years old in good health and CMV-seropositive. Input material: PBMCs.

The CDR3 here is CASSRQGSETQYF. The CDR3 DNA follows: TGTGCCAGCAGCAGACAGGGGTCGGAGACCCAGTACTTC. This chain connects TRBV6-5 to TRBJ2-5; 8 positions agree with TRBD1. The CDR3 runs 13 residues. V shed 6 bases, J shed 5 bases, and the junction held 5 bases outside the gene matches. Germline V lookup: CDR1 MNHEY, CDR2 SVGAGI.